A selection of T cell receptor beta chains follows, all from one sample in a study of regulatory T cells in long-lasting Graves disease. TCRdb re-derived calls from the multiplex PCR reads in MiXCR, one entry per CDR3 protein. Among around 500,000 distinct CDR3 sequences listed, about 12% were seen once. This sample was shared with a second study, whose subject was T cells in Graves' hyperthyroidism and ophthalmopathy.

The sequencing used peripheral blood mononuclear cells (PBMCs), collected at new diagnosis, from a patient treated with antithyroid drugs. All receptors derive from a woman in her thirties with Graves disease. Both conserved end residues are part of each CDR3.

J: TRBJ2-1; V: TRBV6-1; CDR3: CASRGGLAGLSSYNEQFF
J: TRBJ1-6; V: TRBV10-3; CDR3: CAISAGTGFLHSPLHF
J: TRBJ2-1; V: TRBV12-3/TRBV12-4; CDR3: CASRTSGGNEQFF
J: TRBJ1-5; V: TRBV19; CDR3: CASSEGPSFYQPQHF
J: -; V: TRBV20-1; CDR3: CSAPGGERGEQFF
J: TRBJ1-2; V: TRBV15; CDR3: CATSRDGATAIRGYTF
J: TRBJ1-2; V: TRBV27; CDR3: CASSLGRQGLNYGYTF
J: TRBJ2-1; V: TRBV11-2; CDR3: CASSLGRNNEQFF
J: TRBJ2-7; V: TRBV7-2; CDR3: CASSAYRAYEQYF
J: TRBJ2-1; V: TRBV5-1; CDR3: CASRSGQGDNEQFF
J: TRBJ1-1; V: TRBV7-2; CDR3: CASSRTGTMNTEAFF
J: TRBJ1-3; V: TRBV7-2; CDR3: CASSLVSRNTIYF
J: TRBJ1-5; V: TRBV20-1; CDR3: CSARDRRDRGNQPQHF
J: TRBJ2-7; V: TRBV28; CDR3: CASSYLAGSTYEQYF
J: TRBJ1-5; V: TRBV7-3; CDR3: CASSLTPRNQPQHF
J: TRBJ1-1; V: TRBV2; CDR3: CASRGDSLNTEAFF
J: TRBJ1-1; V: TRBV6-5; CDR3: CASSYHGQVAEAFF
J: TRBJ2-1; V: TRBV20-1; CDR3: CSATGGGFYNEQFF
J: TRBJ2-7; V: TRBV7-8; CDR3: CASSSYRDEQYF
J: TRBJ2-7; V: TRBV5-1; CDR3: CARWDQKTGEQYF
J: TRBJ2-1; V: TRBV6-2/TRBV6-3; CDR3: CASRLRSGSIPFF
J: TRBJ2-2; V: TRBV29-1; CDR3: CSVDDSGTGELFF
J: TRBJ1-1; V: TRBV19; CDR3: CAITSGPWNTEAFF
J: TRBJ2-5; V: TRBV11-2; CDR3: CASSEGFQETQYF
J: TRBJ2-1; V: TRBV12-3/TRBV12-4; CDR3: CASSLAGIEQFF
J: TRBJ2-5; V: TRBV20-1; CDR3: CSATDWGEETQYF
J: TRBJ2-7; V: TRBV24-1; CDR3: CATSDTTRDRRRWYF
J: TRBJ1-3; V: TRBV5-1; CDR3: CASSLSGDGNTIYF
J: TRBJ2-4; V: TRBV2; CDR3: CASSTRGRMHF
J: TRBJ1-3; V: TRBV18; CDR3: CASSPPGQAGPGNTIYF
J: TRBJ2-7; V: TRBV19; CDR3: CASSIRNEQYF
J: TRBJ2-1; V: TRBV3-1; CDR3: CASSQDLGTNGDNEQFF
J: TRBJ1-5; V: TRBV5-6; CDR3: CASGTGRTNQPQHF
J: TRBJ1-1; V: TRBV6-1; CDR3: CASSLATMNTEAFF
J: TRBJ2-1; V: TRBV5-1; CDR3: CASRNMVAASSYNEQFF
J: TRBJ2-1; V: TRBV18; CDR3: CASSPSGEQFF
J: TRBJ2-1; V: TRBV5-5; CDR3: CASSMAAHSILDNEQFF
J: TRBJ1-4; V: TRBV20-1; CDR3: CSARDGQAATNEKLFF
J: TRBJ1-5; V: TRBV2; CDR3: CASSADRGWGQPQHF
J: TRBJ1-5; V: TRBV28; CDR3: CASIPTGAHQPQHF
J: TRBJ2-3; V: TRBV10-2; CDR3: CAARETSGTDTQYF
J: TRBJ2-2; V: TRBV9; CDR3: CASSVQGDTGELFF
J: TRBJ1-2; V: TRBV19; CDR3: CASSPRHHGYTF
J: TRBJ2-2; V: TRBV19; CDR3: CASTAGTTGELFF
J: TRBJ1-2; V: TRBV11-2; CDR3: CASSFRGQGYTF
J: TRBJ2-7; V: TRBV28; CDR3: CASRTWPYEQYF
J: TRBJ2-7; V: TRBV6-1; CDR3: CASSPRGTGSYEQYF
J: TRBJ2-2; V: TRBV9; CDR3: CASSRRGASGELFF
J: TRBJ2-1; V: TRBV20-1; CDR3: CSVGHNSYNEQFF
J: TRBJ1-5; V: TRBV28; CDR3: CASSLFRDRGNQPQHF
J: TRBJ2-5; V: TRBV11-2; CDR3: CASSTWTGGQETQYF